The 31 T cell receptor beta chains given below trace back to one sample, sequenced in a study of T cells in women clearing cervical HPV infection. The assay was immunoSEQ multiplex PCR, and TCRdb's table has in-frame clones only and misses some. Recorded for this sample: tens of thousands of clones. Material: blood buffy coat. The receptors come from a woman aged 18-70 years with a cervical HPV16 infection that either progressed to CIN3+ or cleared (not recorded which).

CDR3 bases read: TGTGCCAGCAGTGACAGGGACACCGGGGAG. Protein sequence: CASSDRDTGE. From start to end, the CDR3 is CASSDRDTGELFF. The J gene is TRBJ2-2, the V gene TRBV6-1; D might be TRBD1 (5 bases). The read finishes 3 residues shy of the CDR3 end, and the germline J gene is used to complete it. The CDR3 loop spans 13 amino acids. In germline, CDR1 is MNHNS, CDR2 SASEGT. Trimming removed 3 bases at V and 3 bases at J, with 5 bases between.

In the case of this clone: Read sequence stops 3 residues before the CDR3 end, and the germline J gene provides the missing end. The V gene is TRBV20-1, the J gene TRBJ1-6; the D gene is possibly TRBD1 (5 bases). The CDR3 length is 12 residues. Germline CDR1 and CDR2: DFQATT and SNEGSKA (reference sequence). V lost 6 bases and J 6 bases, leaving 9 bases between the germline ends. Incomplete CDR3 DNA: TGCAGTGCGGGAAGGGGTAATTCACCC. It yields the protein CSAGRGNSP. The entire CDR3 reads CSAGRGNSPLHF.

Notes on this clone: The read halts 3 residues ahead of the CDR3 end, with the missing end drawn from the germline J gene. The chain links TRBV2 to TRBJ1-3; the D gene is possibly TRBD1 (5 bases). With 6 bases removed from V and 3 bases from J, the gap between germline ends came to 18 bases. Germline CDR1 SNHLY, CDR2 FYNNEI. The CDR3 sequence is 16 residues long. CDR3 region: CASSADGGTYGNTIYF. The sequenced part of the CDR3 DNA is TGTGCCAGCAGCGCGGACGGGGGTACTTATGGAAACACC.

With regard to this clone: The CDR3 end is not reached by the read, which stops 3 residues before it; the germline J gene fills it in. The gene calls are TRBV4-1 and TRBJ2-2; 10 bases are shared with TRBD1. V gave up 4 bases and J gave up 2 bases; unmatched junction bases: 4. CDR1 is MGHRA and CDR2 is YSYEKL in the germline V gene. The CDR3 covers 16 residues. CDR3 amino acids: CASSRRTGGNTGELFF. Partial CDR3 DNA: TGCGCCAGCAGCCGCCGGACAGGGGGAAACACCGGGGAG.

With respect to this clone: The read stops 3 residues short of the end of the CDR3; the missing end is completed from the germline J gene. The chain has TRBV4-2 and TRBJ2-3, with D possibly matching TRBD1 (6 bases). V dropped 4 bases and J dropped 0 bases, with 14 bases sitting between them. Germline values: CDR1 LGHNA, CDR2 YNFKEQ. The CDR3 contains 16 residues. The DNA read from the CDR3 is TGTGCCAGCAGCCTTACAGGGAAGGATAGCACAGATACG. This translates into CASSLTGKDSTDT. The complete CDR3 reads CASSLTGKDSTDTQYF.

Comments on this clone: The read stops 3 residues short of the end of the CDR3; the missing end is completed from the germline J gene. This chain uses TRBV5-1 with TRBJ2-3; TRBD1 matches at 9 bases. The CDR3 contains 15 residues. With 2 bases clipped from V and 4 bases from J, the junction kept 5 bases outside the gene matches. Per the germline V gene, CDR1 is SGHRS and CDR2 is YFSETQ. The covered CDR3 bases are TGCGCCAGCAGCTTTGGGACAGGGCCCGCAGATACG. Its translation is CASSFGTGPADT. The full CDR3 sequence reads CASSFGTGPADTQYF.

A remark on this clone: From the germline J gene comes the end of the CDR3, since the read stops 3 residues before it. This chain connects TRBV20-1 to TRBJ2-5; 7 bases fit TRBD2. Looked up from germline, CDR1 is DFQATT and CDR2 is SNEGSKA (reference sequence). V trimming: 8 bases; J trimming: 1 base; junction bases outside the gene matches: 7. The CDR3 contains 13 residues. Partial CDR3 DNA: TGCAGTAGCACAGCGGGATTCCAAGAGACC. Residues: CSSTAGFQET. The full-length CDR3 reads as CSSTAGFQETQYF.

A remark on this clone: The read ends 3 residues shy of where the CDR3 ends; the end is completed using the germline J gene. This chain links TRBV18 with TRBJ1-1; D is undetermined. This CDR3 region has 17 residues. V lost 1 base and J 1 base, leaving 16 bases between the germline ends. Germline CDR1 reads KGHSH; CDR2 reads LQKENI. The sequenced CDR3 bases are TGTGCCAGCTCACCACGGACTTCTTACGCGGGGAACACTGAA. Encoded protein: CASSPRTSYAGNTE. The entire CDR3 protein is CASSPRTSYAGNTEAFF.

About this clone: The read finishes 3 residues shy of the CDR3 end, and the germline J gene is used to complete it. The J gene is TRBJ1-6, the V gene TRBV7-9, with no clear D. This CDR3 region has 13 residues. CDR1 is SEHNR and CDR2 is FQNEAQ in the germline V gene (reference sequence). Between the trimmed V and J ends, which lost 5 bases and 7 bases, there was a span of 9 bases. The CDR3 reads CASSPTANSPLHF. CDR3 DNA (partial): TGTGCCAGCAGCCCTACAGCAAATTCACCC.

On this clone: The read falls 3 residues short of the CDR3 end, and the missing part is taken from the germline J gene. This rearrangement joins TRBV20-1 to TRBJ2-4, with 8 bases lining up with TRBD1. Germline trimming cut 5 bases from V and 3 bases from J; bases unmatched to any gene: 9. Germline V lookup: CDR1 DFQATT, CDR2 SNEGSKA (reference sequence). This CDR3 is 15 amino acids long. CDR3 protein: CSASWQGAVKNIQYF. Incomplete CDR3 DNA: TGCAGTGCTTCATGGCAGGGGGCCGTCAAAAACATT.

Comment on this clone: The read is 3 residues too short to cover the CDR3 end, so that end is filled in from the germline J gene. V and J are TRBV6-1 and TRBJ1-5, with no clear D. Germline lookup yields CDR1 MNHNS and CDR2 SASEGT. Deletions cut 2 bases from V and 5 bases from J, with 10 bases between. CDR3 size: 14 residues. CDR3 amino acids: CASSERRRDQPQHF. The DNA read from the CDR3 is TGTGCCAGCAGTGAACGGCGCCGGGATCAGCCC.

Regarding this clone: The sequenced fragment ends 3 residues before the CDR3 boundary, so the rest is inferred from the germline J gene. The genes are TRBV5-4 and TRBJ1-2; possible D gene TRBD1, 6 bases. This CDR3 has 15 amino acids. Germline CDR1 SGHNT, CDR2 YYREEE (reference sequence). The V end lost 7 bases, the J end lost 6 bases, and 22 bases lay between the germline ends. The chain's CDR3 is CASSHPGAAGDGYTF. The CDR3 DNA, read in part, is TGTGCCAGCTCCCACCCAGGGGCCGCTGGGGATGGC.

In the case of this clone: The CDR3 goes on 3 residues after the read ends, and that part is filled in from the germline J gene. The V call is TRBV5-1, the J call TRBJ1-1; no reliable D call. Germline-derived CDR1 and CDR2 are SGHRS and YFSETQ. Trimming stripped 0 bases from V and 1 base from J, with 7 bases between. The CDR3 has 14 amino acids. CDR3 DNA (partial): TGCGCCAGCAGCTTGGACAAACAGAACACTGAA. Translation gives CASSLDKQNTE. The whole CDR3 sequence reads CASSLDKQNTEAFF.

In regard to this clone: The CDR3 goes on 3 residues after the read ends, and that part is filled in from the germline J gene. The chain employs TRBV28 and TRBJ2-7; 9 bases are a match to TRBD1. The ends lost 5 bases at V and 3 bases at J; junction bases unmatched: 8. Germline values: CDR1 MDHEN, CDR2 SYDVKM. CDR3 length equals 15 residues. The DNA read from the CDR3 is TGTGCCAGCAGTACAGAGGGGACAGGGTACTACGAG. Amino acid sequence: CASSTEGTGYYE. In full, the CDR3 reads CASSTEGTGYYEQYF. The full variable domain, its missing parts supplied by reference TRBV28 and TRBJ2-7, is DVKVTQSSRYLVKRTGEKVFLECVQDMDHENMFWYRQDPGLGLRLIYFSYDVKMKEKGDIPEGYSVSREKKERFSLILESASTNQTSMYLCASSTEGTGYYEQYFGPGTRLTVT.

Concerning this clone: The sequence runs out 3 residues before the end of the CDR3; the remainder is reconstructed from the germline J gene. This chain links TRBV28 with TRBJ1-1; 10 nucleotides agree with TRBD1. The V gene's germline CDR1 is MDHEN and CDR2 SYDVKM. The CDR3 loop spans 16 amino acids. Incomplete CDR3 DNA: TGTGCCAGCAGTTTAGGATCGACAGGGGGCATATTGGGT. Protein product: CASSLGSTGGILG. The whole CDR3 region reads CASSLGSTGGILGAFF.

A note on this clone: Read coverage stops 3 residues before the CDR3 terminus; the germline J gene supplies the remainder. V gene TRBV13 combines with J gene TRBJ2-3; tentative D call: TRBD1 (6 bases). The CDR3 contains 15 residues. V was clipped by 5 bases and J by 0 bases, with 12 bases between them. Germline lookup yields CDR1 PRHDT and CDR2 FYEKMQ (reference sequence). CDR3 DNA, as far as it was read: TGTGCCAGCAGCCCGGGGACAACGAGCACAGATACG. Residues: CASSPGTTSTDT. The CDR3 in full is CASSPGTTSTDTQYF.

Remarks on this clone: The sequenced fragment ends 3 residues before the CDR3 boundary, so the rest is inferred from the germline J gene. The chain is built from TRBV19 and TRBJ2-3; 9 bases are a match to TRBD2. Germline V lookup: CDR1 LNHDA, CDR2 SQIVND (reference sequence). V shed 5 bases and J 3 bases; nucleotides not matched to a gene: 6. This CDR3 has 15 residues. The CDR3 loop is CASSLTSGTTDTQYF. The part of the CDR3 DNA that was read is TGTGCCAGTAGTCTGACTAGCGGTACTACAGATACG. The full variable domain, rest sourced from reference TRBV19 and TRBJ2-3, is DGGITQSPKYLFRKEGQNVTLSCEQNLNHDAMYWYRQDPGQGLRLIYYSQIVNDFQKGDIAEGYSVSREKKESFPLTVTSAQKNPTAFYLCASSLTSGTTDTQYFGPGTRLTVL.

Note on this clone: The read comes to an end 3 residues before the CDR3 does, leaving the germline J gene to fill in the end. The rearrangement links TRBV7-9 to TRBJ2-1, with D perhaps TRBD2 (6 bases). The CDR3 contains 15 residues. Germline assignment: CDR1 SEHNR and CDR2 FQNEAQ (reference sequence). Trimming removed 2 bases at V and 5 bases at J, with 13 bases between. CDR3 sequence reads: CASSLLASGDNEQFF. CDR3 DNA (partial): TGTGCCAGCAGCTTACTAGCGTCCGGGGACAATGAG.

In regard to this clone: The CDR3 end is not reached by the read, which stops 3 residues before it; the germline J gene fills it in. The V call is TRBV18, the J call TRBJ2-5; TRBD2 aligns across 11 bases. This CDR3 comprises 16 residues. Germline V gene lookup returns CDR1 KGHSH and CDR2 LQKENI. J gave up 2 bases and V 3 bases, and 5 bases lay outside the gene matches. The covered CDR3 bases are TGTGCCAGCTCACCGACTAGCGGGGTAGTACAAGAGACC. This gives the protein CASSPTSGVVQET. The whole CDR3 is CASSPTSGVVQETQYF.

A word on this clone: The observed sequence ends 3 residues before the CDR3 terminus, with the missing tail filled in from the germline J gene. J is TRBJ2-1 and V is TRBV11-1; 15 nucleotides align to TRBD2. J was trimmed by 7 bases and V by 4 bases; bases with no gene match: 2. This CDR3 region has 15 residues. The germline V gene encodes CDR1 SGHAT and CDR2 FQDESV (reference sequence). Partial CDR3 DNA: TGTGCCAGCAGCTCTGGGACTAGCGGGGGGAATGAG. This translates into CASSSGTSGGNE. The CDR3 in its entirety is CASSSGTSGGNEQFF.

Worth noting for this clone: The CDR3 end lies 3 residues beyond the end of the read and is filled in from the germline J gene. The V call is TRBV5-4, the J call TRBJ1-6; 7 nucleotides align to TRBD1. The CDR3 contains 15 residues. Germline V gene lookup returns CDR1 SGHNT and CDR2 YYREEE (reference sequence). V lost 4 bases, J lost 5 bases, and 6 bases stayed unmatched. The sequenced part of the CDR3 DNA is TGTGCCAGCAGCCTAGGGACAGTGAATAATTCACCC. Translation gives CASSLGTVNNSP. The complete CDR3 sequence is CASSLGTVNNSPLHF.

On this clone: The missing CDR3 end, 3 residues past where the read stops, is filled in from the germline J gene. The chain employs TRBV10-3 and TRBJ2-3, with 9 nucleotides matching TRBD2. CDR3 length equals 15 residues. The trim removed 6 bases at V and 1 base at J, leaving 5 bases unmatched. CDR1 is ENHRY and CDR2 is SYGVKD in the germline V gene. The sequenced part of the CDR3 DNA is TGTGCCATCAGACCTAGCGGGGACCGCACAGATACG. Encoded protein: CAIRPSGDRTDT. The entire CDR3 is CAIRPSGDRTDTQYF.

In regard to this clone: Read sequence stops 3 residues before the CDR3 end, and the germline J gene provides the missing end. The chain links TRBV18 to TRBJ2-6; the D gene is possibly TRBD2 (5 bases). With 1 base removed from V and 1 base from J, the gap between germline ends came to 11 bases. The CDR3 runs to 17 residues. Germline loops: CDR1 KGHSH, CDR2 LQKENI. The CDR3 reads CASSPLDSKSGANVLTF. CDR3 DNA, as far as it was read: TGTGCCAGCTCACCACTGGACTCGAAATCTGGGGCCAACGTC.

CDR3 in amino acids: CSASGQYNQPQHF. CDR3 DNA, as far as it was read: TGCAGTGCTTCGGGACAGTACAATCAGCCC. The genes are TRBV20-1 and TRBJ1-5; 7 bases agree with TRBD1. The read gets to within 3 residues of the CDR3 end, and the germline J gene fills in the rest. CDR1 and CDR2 (germline): DFQATT, SNEGSKA (reference sequence). The junction had 4 bases not matched to a gene; V was cut back by 5 bases and J by 3 bases. The CDR3 loop spans 13 amino acids.

To note about this clone: The read finishes 3 residues shy of the CDR3 end, and the germline J gene is used to complete it. The rearrangement links TRBV4-2 to TRBJ2-7; no clear D. CDR3 size: 15 residues. Trimming stripped 0 bases from V and 0 bases from J, with 9 bases between. CDR1 is LGHNA and CDR2 is YNFKEQ in the germline V gene. The CDR3 spells CASSQEPSSSYEQYF. The sequenced part of the CDR3 DNA is TGTGCCAGCAGCCAAGAGCCCTCTAGCTCCTACGAG.

CDR3 DNA, as far as it was read: TGTGCCAGCAGTGGAGCGGGGGGTAGTTCAGATACG. Translated, it gives CASSGAGGSSDT. From start to end, the CDR3 is CASSGAGGSSDTQYF. The chain joins TRBV6-1 to TRBJ2-3; TRBD2 agrees at 9 bases. The sequenced fragment ends 3 residues before the CDR3 boundary, so the rest is inferred from the germline J gene. The CDR3 is 15 residues long. J was trimmed by 4 bases and V by 4 bases; bases with no gene match: 6. Germline V gene data show CDR1 as MNHNS and CDR2 as SASEGT.

Turning to this clone: Coverage ceases 3 residues before the CDR3 finishes, and the germline J gene fills in the end. This chain uses TRBV19 with TRBJ1-1; 9 nucleotides align to TRBD1. Germline V CDR1 and CDR2: LNHDA, SQIVND (reference sequence). This CDR3 spans 17 amino acids. The V gene end was trimmed by 5 bases and the J gene end by 5 bases; junction bases not matched to a gene: 15. CDR3 bases read: TGTGCCAGTAGTTGGGGGACAGGGAGGGCCGGAAAAACTGAA. Encoded protein: CASSWGTGRAGKTE. The full-length CDR3 reads as CASSWGTGRAGKTEAFF.

As regards this clone: Read sequence stops 3 residues before the CDR3 end, and the germline J gene provides the missing end. This chain links TRBV20-1 with TRBJ2-5; D might be TRBD1 (5 bases). The germline gives CDR1 DFQATT, CDR2 SNEGSKA (reference sequence). This CDR3 comprises 13 residues. V shed 0 bases and J shed 5 bases, with 10 bases lying between them. The CDR3 loop reads CSARDQGRETQYF. The CDR3 bases that were read are TGCAGTGCTAGAGATCAGGGCCGGGAGACC.

To note about this clone: The read comes to an end 3 residues before the CDR3 does, leaving the germline J gene to fill in the end. This chain uses TRBV19 with TRBJ1-6, with D tentatively TRBD1 (6 bases). Per the germline V gene, CDR1 is LNHDA and CDR2 is SQIVND (reference sequence). CDR3 length equals 13 residues. V was shortened by 8 bases and J by 7 bases, with 12 bases between the two germline ends. CDR3 DNA (partial): TGTGCCAGTTCGACAGGTCGGAATTCACCC. Translation: CASSTGRNSP. The whole CDR3 sequence is CASSTGRNSPLHF.

On this clone: The read halts 3 residues ahead of the CDR3 end, with the missing end drawn from the germline J gene. This rearrangement joins TRBV7-7 to TRBJ2-5; 8 positions match TRBD2. The germline gives CDR1 SSHAT, CDR2 FNYEAQ (reference sequence). The CDR3 sequence is 17 residues long. V lost 5 bases to trimming and J lost 5 bases; unmatched junction nucleotides: 16. CDR3 DNA (partial): TGTGCCAGCAGCGCGATTGCGGGGGGCTCCTCCAGGGAGACC. Protein sequence: CASSAIAGGSSRET. The whole CDR3 protein reads CASSAIAGGSSRETQYF.

About this clone: Read sequence stops 3 residues before the CDR3 end, and the germline J gene provides the missing end. J is TRBJ1-1 and V is TRBV20-1, with 7 bases matching TRBD1. Germline V gene data show CDR1 as DFQATT and CDR2 as SNEGSKA (reference sequence). The CDR3 contains 14 residues. J gave up 0 bases and V 6 bases, and 7 bases lay outside the gene matches. The CDR3 here is CSALTGIVNTEAFF. The CDR3 bases that were read are TGCAGTGCCTTGACAGGGATAGTGAACACTGAA.